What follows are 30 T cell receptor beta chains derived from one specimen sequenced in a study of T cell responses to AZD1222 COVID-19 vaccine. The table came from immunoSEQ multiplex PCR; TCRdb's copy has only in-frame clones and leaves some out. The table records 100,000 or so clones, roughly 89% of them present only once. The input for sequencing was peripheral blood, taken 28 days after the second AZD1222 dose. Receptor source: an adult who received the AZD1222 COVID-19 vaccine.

CDR3 DNA: TGTGCCAGCAGTCCCCCGGGACGCTTAAATTCACCCCTCCACTTT. Translation: CASSPPGRLNSPLHF. The chain employs TRBV27 and TRBJ1-6; possible D gene TRBD1, 5 bases. Germline CDR1 MNHEY, CDR2 SMNVEV (reference sequence). The V gene lost 5 bases and the J gene lost 7 bases, with 15 bases spanning the gap. The CDR3 loop spans 15 amino acids.

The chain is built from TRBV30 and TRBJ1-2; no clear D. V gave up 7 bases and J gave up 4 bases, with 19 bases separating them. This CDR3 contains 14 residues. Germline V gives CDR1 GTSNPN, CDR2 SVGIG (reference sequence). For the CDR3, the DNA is TGTGCCTCCCCCGTTGGTCTTGGGAGCTATGGCTACACCTTC. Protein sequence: CASPVGLGSYGYTF.

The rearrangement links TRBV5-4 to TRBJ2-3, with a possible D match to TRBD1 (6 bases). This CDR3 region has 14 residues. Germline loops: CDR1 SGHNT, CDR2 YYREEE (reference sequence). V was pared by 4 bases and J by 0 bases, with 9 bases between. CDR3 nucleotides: TGTGCCAGCAGCCGGGACACCAGCACAGATACGCAGTATTTT. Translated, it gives CASSRDTSTDTQYF.

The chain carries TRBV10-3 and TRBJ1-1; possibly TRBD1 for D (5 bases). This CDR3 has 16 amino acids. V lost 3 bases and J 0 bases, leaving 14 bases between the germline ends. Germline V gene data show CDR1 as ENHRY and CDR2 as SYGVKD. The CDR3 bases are TGTGCCATCAGTGAACCCGACAGATACATGAACACTGAAGCTTTCTTT. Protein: CAISEPDRYMNTEAFF.

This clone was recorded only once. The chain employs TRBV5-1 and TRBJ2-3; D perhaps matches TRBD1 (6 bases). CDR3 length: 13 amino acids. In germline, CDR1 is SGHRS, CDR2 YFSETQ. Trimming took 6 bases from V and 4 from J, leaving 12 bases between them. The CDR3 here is CASTRQDSDTQYF. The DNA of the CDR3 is TGCGCCAGCACCCGACAGGATTCAGATACGCAGTATTTT. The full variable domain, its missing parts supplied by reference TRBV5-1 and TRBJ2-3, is KAGVTQTPRYLIKTRGQQVTLSCSPISGHRSVSWYQQTPGQGLQFLFEYFSETQRNKGNFPGRFSGRQFSNSRSEMNVSTLELGDSALYLCASTRQDSDTQYFGPGTRLTVL.

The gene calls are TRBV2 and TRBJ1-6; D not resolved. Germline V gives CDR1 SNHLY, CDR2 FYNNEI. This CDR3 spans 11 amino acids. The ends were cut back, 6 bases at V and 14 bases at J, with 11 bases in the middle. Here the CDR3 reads CASSYAGALHF. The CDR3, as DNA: TGTGCCAGCAGCTACGCCGGGGCCCTCCACTTT.

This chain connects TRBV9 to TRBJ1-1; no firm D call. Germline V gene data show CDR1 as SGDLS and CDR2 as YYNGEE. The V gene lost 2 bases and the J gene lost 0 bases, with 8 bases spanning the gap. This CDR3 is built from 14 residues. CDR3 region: CASSVGWMNTEAFF. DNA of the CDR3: TGTGCCAGCAGCGTCGGGTGGATGAACACTGAAGCTTTCTTT.

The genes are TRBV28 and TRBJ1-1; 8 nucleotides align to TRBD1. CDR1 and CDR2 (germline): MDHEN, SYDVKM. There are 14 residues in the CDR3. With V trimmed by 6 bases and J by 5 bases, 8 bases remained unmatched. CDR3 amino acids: CASRFQGAVTEAFF. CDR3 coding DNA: TGTGCCAGCAGGTTTCAGGGGGCCGTAACTGAAGCTTTCTTT.

This chain's CDR3 is CASKIRTSGSKAGELFF. The DNA for the CDR3 is TGTGCCAGCAAAATTCGGACTAGCGGGAGTAAGGCCGGGGAGCTGTTTTTT. The V gene is TRBV3-1 (or the pseudogene TRBV3-2), the J gene TRBJ2-2, with 13 bases that match TRBD2. The CDR3 contains 17 residues. Germline V gene lookup returns CDR1 LGHDT and CDR2 YNNKEL (reference sequence). With 7 bases clipped from V and 6 bases from J, the junction kept 11 bases outside the gene matches.

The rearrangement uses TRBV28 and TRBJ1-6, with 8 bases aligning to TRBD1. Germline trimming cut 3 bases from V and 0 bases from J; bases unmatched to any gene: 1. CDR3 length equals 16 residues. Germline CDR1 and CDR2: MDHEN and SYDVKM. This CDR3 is CASSFTGGSYNSPLHF. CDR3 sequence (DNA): TGTGCCAGCAGTTTCACAGGGGGCTCCTATAATTCACCCCTCCACTTT. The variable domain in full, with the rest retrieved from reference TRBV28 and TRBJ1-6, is DVKVTQSSRYLVKRTGEKVFLECVQDMDHENMFWYRQDPGLGLRLIYFSYDVKMKEKGDIPEGYSVSREKKERFSLILESASTNQTSMYLCASSFTGGSYNSPLHFGNGTRLTVT.

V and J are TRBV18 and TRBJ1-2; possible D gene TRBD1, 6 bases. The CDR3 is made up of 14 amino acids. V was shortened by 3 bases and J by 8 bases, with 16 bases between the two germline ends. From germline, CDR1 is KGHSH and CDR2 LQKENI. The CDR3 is CASSPQGSADGYTF. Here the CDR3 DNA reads TGTGCCAGCTCACCTCAGGGGAGTGCAGACGGCTACACCTTC.

CDR3 DNA: TGCAGCGCTGAGGCGGACCGAATGGCTCAAAATTCACCCCTCCACTTT. Protein product: CSAEADRMAQNSPLHF. The chain links TRBV29-1 to TRBJ1-6; no clear D. The CDR3 runs to 16 residues. CDR1 is SQVTM and CDR2 is ANQGSEA in the germline V gene. The germline V and J ends were trimmed by 7 bases and 7 bases, with 23 bases remaining between them.

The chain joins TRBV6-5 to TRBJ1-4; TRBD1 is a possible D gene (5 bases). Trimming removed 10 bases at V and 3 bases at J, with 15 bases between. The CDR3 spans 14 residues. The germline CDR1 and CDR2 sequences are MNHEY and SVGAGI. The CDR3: CAIHRTGPNEKLFF. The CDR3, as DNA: TGTGCCATTCACAGGACGGGACCTAATGAAAAACTGTTTTTT.

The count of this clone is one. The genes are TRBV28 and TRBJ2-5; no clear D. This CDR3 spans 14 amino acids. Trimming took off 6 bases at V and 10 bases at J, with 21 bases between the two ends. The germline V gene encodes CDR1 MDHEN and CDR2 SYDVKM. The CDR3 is CASRDALLIRDQYF. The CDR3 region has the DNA TGTGCCAGCAGGGACGCTCTCCTAATTAGGGACCAGTACTTC. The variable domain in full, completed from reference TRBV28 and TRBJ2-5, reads DVKVTQSSRYLVKRTGEKVFLECVQDMDHENMFWYRQDPGLGLRLIYFSYDVKMKEKGDIPEGYSVSREKKERFSLILESASTNQTSMYLCASRDALLIRDQYFGPGTRLLVL.

The CDR3 spells CASSQDIGASGFNEQFF. CDR3 nucleotide sequence: TGCGCCAGCAGCCAAGATATAGGAGCTAGCGGGTTCAATGAGCAGTTCTTC. The J gene is TRBJ2-1, the V gene TRBV4-3, with TRBD2 matching 8 bases. Unmatched junction bases numbered 10, after V lost 0 bases and J lost 6 bases. CDR3 length equals 17 residues. The germline gives CDR1 LGHNA, CDR2 YSLEER.

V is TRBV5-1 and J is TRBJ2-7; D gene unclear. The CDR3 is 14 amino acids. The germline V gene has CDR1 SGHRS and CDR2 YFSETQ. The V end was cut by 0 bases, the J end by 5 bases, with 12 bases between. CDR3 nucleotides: TGCGCCAGCAGCTTGGTGCCTGCAGGTCACGAGCAGTACTTC. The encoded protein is CASSLVPAGHEQYF.

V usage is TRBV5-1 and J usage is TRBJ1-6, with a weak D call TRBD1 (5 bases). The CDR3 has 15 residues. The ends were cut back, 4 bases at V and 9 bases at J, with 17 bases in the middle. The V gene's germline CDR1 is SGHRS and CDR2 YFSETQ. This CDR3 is CASSLEGLGGSPLHF. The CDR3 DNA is TGCGCCAGCAGCCTAGAGGGACTCGGTGGTTCACCCCTCCACTTT.

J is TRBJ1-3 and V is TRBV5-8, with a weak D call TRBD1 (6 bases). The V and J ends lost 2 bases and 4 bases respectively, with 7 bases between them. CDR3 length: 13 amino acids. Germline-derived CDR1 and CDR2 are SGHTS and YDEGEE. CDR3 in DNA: TGTGCCAGCAGCTTACAGGGAGGAAACACCATATATTTT. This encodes CASSLQGGNTIYF.

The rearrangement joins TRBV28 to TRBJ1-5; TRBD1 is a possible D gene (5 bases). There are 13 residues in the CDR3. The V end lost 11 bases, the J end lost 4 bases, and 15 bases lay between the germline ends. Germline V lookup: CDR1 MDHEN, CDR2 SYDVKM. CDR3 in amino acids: CAGADSSNQPQHF. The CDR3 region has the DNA TGTGCCGGCGCCGACAGCTCAAATCAGCCCCAGCATTTT.

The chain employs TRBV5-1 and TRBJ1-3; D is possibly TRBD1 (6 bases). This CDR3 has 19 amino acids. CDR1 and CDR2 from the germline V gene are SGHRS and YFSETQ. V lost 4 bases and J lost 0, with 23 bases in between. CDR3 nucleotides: TGCGCCAGCAGCCCCTATCCAGGACAGACCTTTCTCTCTGGAAACACCATATATTTT. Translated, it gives CASSPYPGQTFLSGNTIYF. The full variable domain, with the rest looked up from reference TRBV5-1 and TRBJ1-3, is KAGVTQTPRYLIKTRGQQVTLSCSPISGHRSVSWYQQTPGQGLQFLFEYFSETQRNKGNFPGRFSGRQFSNSRSEMNVSTLELGDSALYLCASSPYPGQTFLSGNTIYFGEGSWLTVV.

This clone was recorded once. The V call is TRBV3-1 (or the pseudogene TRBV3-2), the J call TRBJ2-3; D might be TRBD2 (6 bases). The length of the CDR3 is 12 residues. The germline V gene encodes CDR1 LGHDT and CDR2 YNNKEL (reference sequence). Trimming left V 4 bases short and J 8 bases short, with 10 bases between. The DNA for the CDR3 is TGTGCCAGCAGCCCACCGGAGGGTACGCAGTATTTT. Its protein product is CASSPPEGTQYF.

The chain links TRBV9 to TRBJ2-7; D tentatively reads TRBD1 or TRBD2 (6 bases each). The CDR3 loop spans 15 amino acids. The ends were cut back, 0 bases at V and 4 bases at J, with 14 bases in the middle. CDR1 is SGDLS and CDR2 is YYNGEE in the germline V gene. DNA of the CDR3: TGTGCCAGCAGCGTAGAGGGGGGAGGAGGGTACGAGCAGTACTTC. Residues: CASSVEGGGGYEQYF.

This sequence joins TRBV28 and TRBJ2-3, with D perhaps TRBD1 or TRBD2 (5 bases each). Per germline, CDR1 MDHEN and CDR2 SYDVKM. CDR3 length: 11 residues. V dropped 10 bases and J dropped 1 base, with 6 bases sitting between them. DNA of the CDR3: TGTGCCATGGGGGGCACAGATACGCAGTATTTT. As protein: CAMGGTDTQYF.

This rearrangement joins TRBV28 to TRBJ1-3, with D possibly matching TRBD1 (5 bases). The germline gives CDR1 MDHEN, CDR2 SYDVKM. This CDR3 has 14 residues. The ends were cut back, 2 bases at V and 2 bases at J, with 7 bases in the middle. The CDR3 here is CASSLRGAGNTIYF. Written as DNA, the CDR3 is TGTGCCAGCAGTTTAAGAGGGGCTGGAAACACCATATATTTT.

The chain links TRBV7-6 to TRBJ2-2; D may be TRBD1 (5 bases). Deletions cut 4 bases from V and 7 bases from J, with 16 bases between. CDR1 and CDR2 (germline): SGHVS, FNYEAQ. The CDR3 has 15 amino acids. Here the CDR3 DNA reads TGTGCCAGCAGCTCCAGGGTAAAATCCGACGGGGAGCTGTTTTTT. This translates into CASSSRVKSDGELFF.

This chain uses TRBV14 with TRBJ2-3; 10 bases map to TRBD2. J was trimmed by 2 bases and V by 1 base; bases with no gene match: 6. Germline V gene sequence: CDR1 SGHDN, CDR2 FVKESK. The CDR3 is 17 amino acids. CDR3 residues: CASSQGSSGRFTDTQYF. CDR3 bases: TGTGCCAGCAGCCAAGGTTCTAGCGGGAGATTCACAGATACGCAGTATTTT.

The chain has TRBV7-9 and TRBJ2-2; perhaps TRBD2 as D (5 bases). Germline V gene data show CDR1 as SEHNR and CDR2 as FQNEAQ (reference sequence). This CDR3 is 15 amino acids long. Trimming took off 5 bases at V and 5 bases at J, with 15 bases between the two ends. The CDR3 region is CASSRTTLDTGELFF. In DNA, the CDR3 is TGTGCCAGCAGCCGAACAACACTAGATACCGGGGAGCTGTTTTTT.

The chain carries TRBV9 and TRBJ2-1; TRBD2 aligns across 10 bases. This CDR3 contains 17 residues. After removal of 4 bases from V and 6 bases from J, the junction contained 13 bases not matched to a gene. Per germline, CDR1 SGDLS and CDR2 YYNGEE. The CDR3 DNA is TGTGCCAGCAGCCCCTTGCCGGGACTAGCGAGTCGCAATGAGCAGTTCTTC. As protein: CASSPLPGLASRNEQFF.

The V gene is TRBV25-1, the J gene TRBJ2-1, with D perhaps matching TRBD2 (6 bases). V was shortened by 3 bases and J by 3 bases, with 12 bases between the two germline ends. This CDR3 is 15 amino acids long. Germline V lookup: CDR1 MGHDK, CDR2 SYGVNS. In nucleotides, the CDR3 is TGTGCCAGCAGTGATAGCGGAATCAGCTACAATGAGCAGTTCTTC. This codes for CASSDSGISYNEQFF.

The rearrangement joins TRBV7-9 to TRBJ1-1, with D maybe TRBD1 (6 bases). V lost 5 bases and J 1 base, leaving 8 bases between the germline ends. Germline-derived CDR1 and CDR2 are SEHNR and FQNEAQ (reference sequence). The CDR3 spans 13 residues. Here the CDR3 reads CASSRGGNTEAFF. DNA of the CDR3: TGTGCCAGCAGCCGAGGGGGGAACACTGAAGCTTTCTTT.